These 30 T cell receptor beta chains were all obtained from the same sample, sequenced in a study of human T cells and chemical hapten exposure. TCRdb independently ran MiXCR on the RACE reads; one entry per CDR3 protein. The data show about 120,000 distinct CDR3 sequences, with 11% seen just once and roughly 2.3% held by the top ten. As for time point: patch test 3, about 24 weeks after DPC sensitization. Sample treatment: therapeutic diphenylcyclopropenone sensitization with weekly scalp DPC. Sequencing used whole blood, obtained in connection with sensitization to the hapten diphenylcyclopropenone (DPC). These receptors were obtained from a woman aged 45 to 65 with alopecia areata. Some clones in this sample may be carry-over from other donors' samples.

This clonotype has only a few counts. The chain couples TRBV11-2 to TRBJ2-3; 7 nucleotides line up with TRBD1. Looked up from germline, CDR1 is SGHAT and CDR2 is FQNNGV. The V gene end was trimmed by 1 base and the J gene end by 6 bases; junction bases not matched to a gene: 4. The CDR3 extends over 14 amino acids. CDR3 residues: CASSLGQGVDTQYF. The DNA of the CDR3 is TGTGCCAGCAGCTTAGGACAGGGAGTCGATACGCAGTATTTT.

The chain is built from TRBV2 and TRBJ2-7; D gene uncertain. Trimming stripped 1 base from V and 0 bases from J, with 10 bases between. CDR1 and CDR2 (germline): SNHLY, FYNNEI. This CDR3 is built from 15 residues. Here the CDR3 DNA reads TGTGCCAGCAGTGAAGGGGCGGATAGCTCCTACGAGCAGTACTTC. Its translation: CASSEGADSSYEQYF.

The CDR3 sequence: CSARRDRGYTDTQYF. CDR3 DNA: TGCAGTGCTAGAAGGGACAGGGGTTACACAGATACGCAGTATTTT. V and J are TRBV20-1 and TRBJ2-3, with 10 nucleotides matching TRBD1. The germline CDR1 and CDR2 sequences are DFQATT and SNEGSKA (reference sequence). Unmatched junction bases numbered 4, after V lost 2 bases and J lost 2 bases. This CDR3 contains 15 residues.

The chain employs TRBV7-2 and TRBJ1-2; D may be TRBD1 (6 bases). V was clipped by 1 base and J by 8 bases, with 20 bases between them. Germline CDR1 reads SGHTA; CDR2 reads FQGNSA. This CDR3 is built from 16 residues. In DNA, the CDR3 is TGTGCCAGCAGCTTAGGGGGGGGGGCTCATGTAGGAGGCTACACCTTC. Its protein product is CASSLGGGAHVGGYTF.

The J gene is TRBJ2-7, the V gene TRBV27; D is ambiguous. Germline V CDR1 and CDR2: MNHEY, SMNVEV (reference sequence). Trimming pared 3 bases from V and 2 bases from J, leaving 14 bases between. This CDR3 is 15 amino acids long. The CDR3: CASSLEPSVTYEQYF. The CDR3 DNA reads as TGTGCCAGCAGTTTGGAACCTTCCGTAACCTACGAGCAGTACTTC.

This clonotype turned up a few times. The genes are TRBV20-1 and TRBJ1-6; TRBD1 agrees at 11 bases. Germline loops: CDR1 DFQATT, CDR2 SNEGSKA (reference sequence). V lost 0 bases to trimming and J lost 5 bases; unmatched junction nucleotides: 9. This CDR3 region has 18 residues. CDR3 DNA: TGCAGTGCTAGAGATGTTGGACAGGGGGCAGGGAATAATTCACCCCTCCACTTT. Its protein is CSARDVGQGAGNNSPLHF.

Ten or more counts support this clonotype. The genes are TRBV12-3 or TRBV12-4 and TRBJ2-5; D unclear. V gave up 5 bases and J gave up 5 bases, with 6 bases separating them. The CDR3 covers 11 residues. CDR3 DNA sequence: TGTGCCAGCAGTCCAGATGAGACCCAGTACTTC. The encoded protein is CASSPDETQYF.

This chain connects TRBV7-2 to TRBJ2-3; TRBD2 matches 8 bases. The junction had 14 bases not matched to a gene; V was cut back by 1 base and J by 5 bases. Germline CDR1 and CDR2: SGHTA and FQGNSA. CDR3 length: 18 residues. The CDR3 loop reads CASSLGPRRRGAGDTQYF. CDR3 nucleotide sequence: TGTGCCAGCAGCTTAGGCCCACGTCGGCGGGGGGCCGGAGATACGCAGTATTTT.

The sample holds one count of this clonotype. The chain couples TRBV12-3 or TRBV12-4 to TRBJ1-5, with D hard to call. The CDR3 is 13 residues long. V lost 5 bases, J lost 7 bases, and 12 bases lay in between. CDR3 coding DNA: TGTGCCAGCAGTCGGCTCACTGGGCAGCCCCAGCATTTT. Amino acids: CASSRLTGQPQHF.

The J gene is TRBJ2-3, the V gene TRBV24-1; 10 bases are shared with TRBD2. CDR3 length: 15 residues. The V segment lost 2 bases and the J segment 6 bases; nucleotides outside the gene matches: 4. The germline V gene has CDR1 KGHDR and CDR2 SFDVKD. Here the CDR3 DNA reads TGTGCCACCAGTGATTATAGTAGCGGGAGGGATACGCAGTATTTT. This translates into CATSDYSSGRDTQYF.

At least ten counts were recorded for this clonotype. CDR3 DNA: TGCAGTGCTCGTTCGGACAGCTACGAGCAGTACTTC. Translated, it gives CSARSDSYEQYF. J is TRBJ2-7 and V is TRBV20-1; D may be TRBD1 (6 bases). Germline loops: CDR1 DFQATT, CDR2 SNEGSKA (reference sequence). V shed 5 bases and J shed 3 bases, with 11 bases lying between them. The CDR3 is made up of 12 amino acids.

The chain couples TRBV20-1 to TRBJ2-3, with 8 bases identical to TRBD2. Per germline, CDR1 DFQATT and CDR2 SNEGSKA (reference sequence). V gave up 3 bases and J gave up 2 bases; unmatched junction bases: 1. This CDR3 has 13 amino acids. CDR3 residues: CSASSGTTDTQYF. CDR3 DNA sequence: TGCAGTGCTAGTAGCGGGACCACAGATACGCAGTATTTT.

This chain uses TRBV6-1 with TRBJ2-2; no definite D call. Germline V gene sequence: CDR1 MNHNS, CDR2 SASEGT. Trimming pared 5 bases from V and 6 bases from J, leaving 10 bases between. The CDR3 runs to 13 residues. CDR3 in amino acids: CASSRVDAGELFF. In DNA, the CDR3 is TGTGCCAGCAGTCGAGTAGATGCCGGGGAGCTGTTTTTT.

The table lists this clonotype with many counts. CDR3 in amino acids: CATLSYTEAFF. In nucleotides, the CDR3 is TGTGCCACCTTATCCTACACTGAAGCTTTCTTT. The gene calls are TRBV6-5 and TRBJ1-1; D is ambiguous. The V and J ends lost 10 bases and 3 bases respectively, with 9 bases between them. The length of the CDR3 is 11 residues. Per germline, CDR1 MNHEY and CDR2 SVGAGI.

This sequence joins TRBV28 and TRBJ2-5; tentative D call: TRBD1 (6 bases). Trimming left V 6 bases short and J 1 base short, with 12 bases between. The germline V gene has CDR1 MDHEN and CDR2 SYDVKM. This CDR3 region has 14 residues. The CDR3 DNA reads as TGTGCCAGCAGCCGCCGGGACACCCAAGAGACCCAGTACTTC. It codes for CASSRRDTQETQYF.

The V call is TRBV3-1, the J call TRBJ2-5, with D possibly TRBD2 on 6 matching bases. Trimming removed 4 bases from V and 5 bases from J, with 17 bases in between. This CDR3 has 15 amino acids. Germline V gives CDR1 LGHDT, CDR2 YNNKEL (reference sequence). The CDR3 coding sequence is TGTGCCAGCAGCCTGGGAATGCGGGACGATGAGACCCAGTACTTC. Translation gives CASSLGMRDDETQYF.

This clonotype was observed a few times. This chain joins TRBV29-1 and TRBJ1-2; weak D call: TRBD1 (5 bases). CDR1 and CDR2 (germline): SQVTM, ANQGSEA. With 4 bases removed from V and 5 bases from J, the gap between germline ends came to 11 bases. CDR3 length equals 12 residues. The CDR3 sequence: CSVGETEYGYTF. The CDR3 region has the DNA TGCAGCGTTGGGGAGACAGAGTATGGCTACACCTTC.

This clonotype has more than one count but fewer than ten. The V gene is TRBV6-5, the J gene TRBJ1-3; weak D call: TRBD1 (5 bases). The V gene lost 0 bases and the J gene lost 4 bases, with 10 bases spanning the gap. The CDR3 loop spans 15 amino acids. Germline loops: CDR1 MNHEY, CDR2 SVGAGI. DNA of the CDR3: TGTGCCAGCAGTTACTCTCCGCGACAGGGAAACACCATATATTTT. It is translated as CASSYSPRQGNTIYF.

This clonotype was observed a handful of times. The gene calls are TRBV20-1 and TRBJ1-1; 8 bases map to TRBD1. Germline assignment: CDR1 DFQATT and CDR2 SNEGSKA (reference sequence). The CDR3 is 13 residues long. V shed 4 bases, J shed 6 bases, and the junction held 7 bases outside the gene matches. DNA of the CDR3: TGCAGTGCTACCGACAGGGGAAGAGCTGAAGCTTTCTTT. Protein: CSATDRGRAEAFF.

The sample holds a few counts of this clonotype. The V call is TRBV29-1, the J call TRBJ1-5, with TRBD1 identical over 8 bases. The CDR3 is 14 residues long. V dropped 5 bases and J dropped 1; count of bases not matched to a gene: 4. Germline loops: CDR1 SQVTM, CDR2 ANQGSEA. The CDR3 DNA sequence: TGCAGCGTTTCAGGGGGCCTCAGCAATCAGCCCCAGCATTTT. Translated: CSVSGGLSNQPQHF.

This clonotype was seen a handful of times. The chain recombines TRBV15 with TRBJ2-1; tentative D call: TRBD2 (6 bases). Trimming took off 8 bases at V and 9 bases at J, with 11 bases between the two ends. Germline CDR1 is LNHNV and CDR2 is YYDKDF (reference sequence). The CDR3 has 11 amino acids. In DNA, the CDR3 is TGTGCCACCGGAGGGGCGGTTGAGCAGTTCTTC. This sequence encodes CATGGAVEQFF.

V usage is TRBV12-3 or TRBV12-4 and J usage is TRBJ2-3; the D call may be TRBD1 or TRBD2 (5 bases each). V was clipped by 4 bases and J by 2 bases, with 13 bases between them. This CDR3 is 15 amino acids long. CDR3: CASSSPTGPTDTQYF. The DNA for the CDR3 is TGTGCCAGCAGTTCACCGACGGGACCCACAGATACGCAGTATTTT.

The CDR3 region is CASSLIGGAANYGYTF. CDR3 nucleotide sequence: TGCGCCAGCAGCCTCATAGGGGGGGCAGCTAACTATGGCTACACCTTC. V gene TRBV4-1 combines with J gene TRBJ1-2; possible D gene TRBD1, 6 bases. Trimming stripped 4 bases from V and 0 bases from J, with 15 bases between. Germline CDR1 is MGHRA and CDR2 is YSYEKL. The CDR3 totals 16 residues.

In DNA, the CDR3 is TGTGCCAGCAACACAGGGGCAACTAATGAAAAACTGTTTTTT. Protein: CASNTGATNEKLFF. The J gene is TRBJ1-4, the V gene TRBV9; 7 positions match TRBD1. The CDR3 totals 14 residues. CDR1 and CDR2 (germline): SGDLS, YYNGEE. With 6 bases clipped from V and 0 bases from J, the junction kept 2 bases outside the gene matches.

This clonotype has ten or more counts. The chain recombines TRBV12-3 or TRBV12-4 with TRBJ1-5; D gene ambiguous. Trimming took 0 bases from V and 6 from J, leaving 6 bases between them. CDR3 size: 13 residues. In nucleotides, the CDR3 is TGTGCCAGCAGTTTAGCATGGGGTCAGCCCCAGCATTTT. The encoded protein is CASSLAWGQPQHF.

The chain couples TRBV12-3 or TRBV12-4 to TRBJ2-7; 9 bases align to TRBD2. V lost 5 bases to trimming and J lost 4 bases; unmatched junction nucleotides: 9. The CDR3 covers 15 residues. As DNA, the CDR3 is TGTGCCAGCAGTACCGTGACTAGCGGACTATACGAGCAGTACTTC. Amino acids: CASSTVTSGLYEQYF.

The V gene is TRBV6-2 or TRBV6-3, the J gene TRBJ1-6, with 11 nucleotides matching TRBD1. Trimming cost V 5 bases and J 9 bases; bases outside gene matches: 6. The CDR3 totals 15 residues. The germline V gene encodes CDR1 MNHEY and CDR2 SVGEGT. The DNA for the CDR3 is TGTGCCAGCAGTCCCGGACAGGGGGCGAGTTCACCCCTCCACTTT. The encoded protein is CASSPGQGASSPLHF.

The chain is built from TRBV6-1 and TRBJ1-5; 7 positions match TRBD1. The V and J ends lost 6 bases and 3 bases, in that order; junction bases with no gene match: 14. This CDR3 comprises 17 residues. Germline-derived CDR1 and CDR2 are MNHNS and SASEGT. The DNA for the CDR3 is TGTGCCAGCAGCCCCACTCAACGACAGGGTTACAATCAGCCCCAGCATTTT. It specifies CASSPTQRQGYNQPQHF.

This clonotype occurred a few times. The chain joins TRBV5-1 to TRBJ2-3; D uncertain. The germline V gene encodes CDR1 SGHRS and CDR2 YFSETQ. The CDR3 is 13 residues long. The V end was cut by 0 bases, the J end by 1 base, with 3 bases between. CDR3 nucleotide sequence: TGCGCCAGCAGCTTGGACGGCACAGATACGCAGTATTTT. Translating gives CASSLDGTDTQYF.

The chain uses TRBV13 and TRBJ2-3; D perhaps matches TRBD1 (6 bases). From germline, CDR1 is PRHDT and CDR2 FYEKMQ (reference sequence). Trimming removed 2 bases from V and 1 base from J, with 13 bases in between. The CDR3 sequence is 16 residues long. Here the CDR3 reads CASSLRSGHGTDTQYF. Written as DNA, the CDR3 is TGTGCCAGCAGCTTACGGTCGGGACACGGCACAGATACGCAGTATTTT.